This T cell receptor (beta chain) is from a study of neurological immune-mediated disorders. This clonotype was seen repeatedly, ten times or more. The V gene lost 1 base and the J gene lost 4 bases, with 14 bases spanning the gap. This CDR3 region has 16 residues. Germline CDR1 is SGHDN and CDR2 is FVKESK. TCRdb processed the 5' RACE reads anew with MiXCR; each CDR3 protein has one entry. This table holds about 66,000 distinct CDR3 sequences, less than 5.5% found once. Sequencing input: PBMCs. The chain recombines TRBV14 with TRBJ2-1; TRBD2 might be the D (6 bases). The sequence was obtained from a man between 25 and 39 years old with multiple sclerosis. CDR3 in amino acids: CASSQGGDWVYNEQFF. In DNA form, the CDR3 reads TGTGCCAGCAGCCAAGGGGGGGACTGGGTTTACAATGAGCAGTTCTTC.